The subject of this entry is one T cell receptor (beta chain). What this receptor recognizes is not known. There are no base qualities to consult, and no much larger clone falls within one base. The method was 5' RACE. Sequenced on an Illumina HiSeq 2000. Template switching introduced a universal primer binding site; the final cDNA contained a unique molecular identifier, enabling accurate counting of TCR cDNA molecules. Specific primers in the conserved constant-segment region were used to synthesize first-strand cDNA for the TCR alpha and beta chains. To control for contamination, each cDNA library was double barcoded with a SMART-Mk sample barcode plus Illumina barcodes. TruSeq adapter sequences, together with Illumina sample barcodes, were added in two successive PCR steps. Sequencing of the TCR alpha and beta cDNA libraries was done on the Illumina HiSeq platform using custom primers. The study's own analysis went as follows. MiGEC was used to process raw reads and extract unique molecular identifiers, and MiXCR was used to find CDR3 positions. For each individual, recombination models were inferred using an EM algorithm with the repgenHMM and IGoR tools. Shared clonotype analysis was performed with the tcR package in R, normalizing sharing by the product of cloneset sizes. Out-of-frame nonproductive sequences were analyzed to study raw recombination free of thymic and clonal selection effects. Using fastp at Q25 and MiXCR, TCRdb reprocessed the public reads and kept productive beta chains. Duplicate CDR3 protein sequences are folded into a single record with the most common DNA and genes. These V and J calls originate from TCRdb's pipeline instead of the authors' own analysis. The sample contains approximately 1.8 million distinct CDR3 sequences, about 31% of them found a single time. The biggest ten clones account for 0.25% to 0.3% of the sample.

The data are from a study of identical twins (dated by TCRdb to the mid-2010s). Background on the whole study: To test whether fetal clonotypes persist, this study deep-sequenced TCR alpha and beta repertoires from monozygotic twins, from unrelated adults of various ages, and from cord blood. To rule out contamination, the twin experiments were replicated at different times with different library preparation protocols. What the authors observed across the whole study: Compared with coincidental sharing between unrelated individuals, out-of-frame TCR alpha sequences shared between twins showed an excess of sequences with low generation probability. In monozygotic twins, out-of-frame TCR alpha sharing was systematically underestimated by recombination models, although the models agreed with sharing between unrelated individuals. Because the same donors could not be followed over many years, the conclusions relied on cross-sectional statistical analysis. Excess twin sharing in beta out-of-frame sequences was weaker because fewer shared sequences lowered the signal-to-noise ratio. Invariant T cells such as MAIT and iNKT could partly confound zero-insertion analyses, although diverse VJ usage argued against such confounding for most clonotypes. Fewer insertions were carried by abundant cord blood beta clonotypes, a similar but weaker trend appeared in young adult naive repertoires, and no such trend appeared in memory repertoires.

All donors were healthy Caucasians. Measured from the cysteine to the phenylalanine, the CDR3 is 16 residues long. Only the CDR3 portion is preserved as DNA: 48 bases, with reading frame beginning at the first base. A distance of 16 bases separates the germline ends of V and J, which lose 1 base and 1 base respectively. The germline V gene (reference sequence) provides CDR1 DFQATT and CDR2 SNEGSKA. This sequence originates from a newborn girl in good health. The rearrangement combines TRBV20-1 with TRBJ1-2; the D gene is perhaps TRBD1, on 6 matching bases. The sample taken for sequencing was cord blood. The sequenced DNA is TGCAGTGCTAGAGGATCGAGAAAGGGGGGTAACTATGGCTACACCTTC. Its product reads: CSARGSRKGGNYGYTF.